What follows describes a single TCR beta chain. The same CDR3 can be traced to other DNA sequences in this sample. The CDR3 loop spans 11 amino acids. Per germline, CDR1 SGHRS and CDR2 YFSETQ. The V gene lost 0 bases and the J gene lost 9 bases, with 4 bases spanning the gap. Method: immunoSEQ multiplex PCR; TCRdb's copy keeps in-frame clones and lacks some. The table lists some 100,000 clones, just over 90% of them singletons. These data originate in a study of T cell changes during pregnancy in multiple sclerosis. The V call is TRBV5-1, the J call TRBJ2-1; no reliable D call. This material consisted of peripheral blood, taken in the second trimester of pregnancy. This clonotype was obtained from a female donor with multiple sclerosis, enrolled in a pregnancy study. CDR3 in DNA: TGCGCCAGCAGCTTGGCCGGTGAGCAGTTCTTC. Its protein product is CASSLAGEQFF.